One and the same sample provided the 24 T cell receptor beta chains below, sequenced in a study of cytomegalovirus exposure and HLA in healthy donors. Vbeta (60) and Jbeta (13) primers were used in the PCR. TCRdb keeps only in-frame clones here, not all; method: immunoSEQ multiplex PCR. There are some 190,000 clones in the sample; around four fifths occur only once, and about 1.9% lies in the top ten. Source material: PBMCs. The receptors were sampled from a woman aged 25-40 years in good health and CMV-seronegative.

The CDR3 loop is CATTRANEQFF. CDR3 in DNA: TGTGCCACGACTAGGGCCAATGAGCAGTTCTTC. The chain recombines TRBV7-2 with TRBJ2-1; maybe TRBD2 (6 bases). CDR3 size: 11 residues. CDR1 is SGHTA, CDR2 FQGNSA, per germline. The V end was cut by 10 bases, the J end by 6 bases, with 10 bases between.

This clone has just a few counts. The V and J genes are TRBV7-9 and TRBJ1-2; D gene uncertain. The CDR3 consists of 13 residues. The V end was cut by 6 bases, the J end by 3 bases, with 11 bases between. Germline CDR1 reads SEHNR; CDR2 reads FQNEAQ (reference sequence). CDR3: CASSPSQYYGYTF. DNA for the CDR3: TGTGCCAGCAGTCCTAGCCAGTACTATGGCTACACCTTC. The full variable domain, in which reference TRBV7-9 and TRBJ1-2 provide the parts outside the CDR3, is DTGVSQNPRHKITKRGQNVTFRCDPISEHNRLYWYRQTLGQGPEFLTYFQNEAQLEKSRLLSDRFSAERPKGSFSTLEIQRTEQGDSAMYLCASSPSQYYGYTFGSGTRLTVV.

The chain links TRBV4-2 to TRBJ2-1; 10 bases agree with TRBD2. The germline V gene has CDR1 LGHNA and CDR2 YNFKEQ. V shed 4 bases, J shed 8 bases, and the junction held 17 bases outside the gene matches. The CDR3 is made up of 18 amino acids. The CDR3 is CASSPRAASGGPPDEQFF. CDR3 nucleotides: TGTGCCAGCAGCCCCAGGGCGGCTAGCGGGGGCCCCCCGGATGAGCAGTTCTTC.

Notes on this clone: In this CDR3 the conserved last residue, phenylalanine or tryptophan, is missing, so a read error is likely. As DNA, the CDR3 is TGCGCCAGCAACCCTGGGACTAGCGGGGCTGGTAGCACAGATACGCAGTATGTT. This gives the protein CASNPGTSGAGSTDTQYV. The rearrangement joins TRBV5-1 to TRBJ2-3, with 13 positions matching TRBD2. J lost 0 bases, V lost 6 bases, and 10 bases had no gene match. Germline lookup yields CDR1 SGHRS and CDR2 YFSETQ. CDR3 length: 18 amino acids.

J is TRBJ2-5 and V is TRBV5-1; 7 positions agree with TRBD1. The germline CDR1 and CDR2 sequences are SGHRS and YFSETQ. This CDR3 is 14 amino acids long. V gave up 4 bases and J gave up 1 base; unmatched junction bases: 4. As DNA, the CDR3 is TGCGCCAGCAGCGTACAGGGGTCCCAAGAGACCCAGTACTTC. This codes for CASSVQGSQETQYF.

V gene TRBV15 combines with J gene TRBJ2-7; 7 nucleotides match TRBD1. Germline V gives CDR1 LNHNV, CDR2 YYDKDF (reference sequence). J lost 12 bases, V lost 3 bases, and 5 bases had no gene match. This CDR3 is built from 11 residues. The CDR3 protein is CATSREGTAYF. CDR3 coding DNA: TGTGCCACCAGCAGGGAAGGGACAGCGTACTTC.

This chain connects TRBV6-5 to TRBJ2-7; TRBD1 matches 7 bases. Losses at the gene ends were 6 bases for V and 3 bases for J; bases not matched to a gene: 11. The length of the CDR3 is 15 residues. Germline-derived CDR1 and CDR2 are MNHEY and SVGAGI. In nucleotides, the CDR3 is TGTGCCAGCAGACCCACAGGGGCCGCCAACTACGAGCAGTACTTC. Protein sequence: CASRPTGAANYEQYF.

The chain is built from TRBV7-2 and TRBJ1-1; 9 nucleotides align to TRBD1. Losses at the gene ends were 5 bases for V and 4 bases for J; bases not matched to a gene: 8. The germline gives CDR1 SGHTA, CDR2 FQGNSA. This CDR3 comprises 15 residues. CDR3: CASSPGQGIGTEAFF. The CDR3 DNA is TGTGCCAGCAGCCCGGGACAGGGTATCGGCACTGAAGCTTTCTTT.

The chain combines TRBV30 with TRBJ1-5; maybe TRBD1 (5 bases). Trimming pared 3 bases from V and 6 bases from J, leaving 18 bases between. The germline CDR1 and CDR2 sequences are GTSNPN and SVGIG (reference sequence). The CDR3 contains 15 residues. Here the CDR3 reads CAWRIVGTTGQPQHF. CDR3 DNA: TGTGCCTGGAGAATCGTCGGAACAACAGGTCAGCCCCAGCATTTT.

The V call is TRBV4-1, the J call TRBJ1-6; TRBD1 might be the D (6 bases). There are 15 residues in the CDR3. Trimming pared 5 bases from V and 8 bases from J, leaving 16 bases between. Germline values: CDR1 MGHRA, CDR2 YSYEKL. The CDR3 loop is CASSLYREVDSPLHF. CDR3 nucleotides: TGCGCCAGCAGCTTATACAGGGAAGTGGATTCACCCCTCCACTTT.

The chain employs TRBV29-1 and TRBJ2-7; D perhaps matches TRBD2 (5 bases). V lost 7 bases and J 5 bases, leaving 15 bases between the germline ends. The CDR3 spans 12 residues. Germline CDR1 reads SQVTM; CDR2 reads ANQGSEA. CDR3 amino acids: CSAGGMMNEQYF. The CDR3 bases are TGCAGCGCTGGAGGAATGATGAACGAGCAGTACTTC.

V and J are TRBV27 and TRBJ2-7, with D tentatively TRBD2 (5 bases). V was pared by 5 bases and J by 2 bases, with 16 bases between. Germline CDR1 is MNHEY and CDR2 is SMNVEV (reference sequence). The CDR3 totals 15 residues. CDR3 in amino acids: CASSPTSGFPYEQYF. CDR3 coding DNA: TGTGCCAGCAGTCCCACCTCGGGGTTTCCCTACGAGCAGTACTTC.

The chain uses TRBV9 and TRBJ2-7; possible D gene TRBD2, 6 bases. The CDR3 is 14 residues long. Germline V lookup: CDR1 SGDLS, CDR2 YYNGEE. Deletions cut 4 bases from V and 6 bases from J, with 17 bases between. The CDR3 loop reads CASSPHTDGGEQYF. Written as DNA, the CDR3 is TGTGCCAGCAGCCCGCATACCGACGGGGGCGAGCAGTACTTC.

The rearrangement joins TRBV5-1 to TRBJ1-4; TRBD1 is a possible D gene (5 bases). Trimming removed 2 bases at V and 8 bases at J, with 10 bases between. Germline V lookup: CDR1 SGHRS, CDR2 YFSETQ. The CDR3 loop spans 13 amino acids. The CDR3 loop is CASSFRVGEKLFF. CDR3 in DNA: TGCGCCAGCAGCTTCAGGGTCGGGGAAAAACTGTTTTTT.

The chain links TRBV4-1 to TRBJ1-5, with 7 bases aligning to TRBD1. The germline V gene encodes CDR1 MGHRA and CDR2 YSYEKL. There are 16 residues in the CDR3. V lost 6 bases, J lost 4 bases, and 12 bases stayed unmatched. CDR3 region: CASRKNVGQRNQPQHF. In nucleotides, the CDR3 is TGCGCCAGCAGAAAGAATGTGGGACAGAGAAATCAGCCCCAGCATTTT.

The chain joins TRBV18 to TRBJ1-1, with a tentative D call TRBD1 (5 bases). The germline CDR1 and CDR2 sequences are KGHSH and LQKENI. This CDR3 is 14 amino acids long. Between the trimmed V and J ends, which lost 4 bases and 5 bases, there was a span of 14 bases. The CDR3 region is CASSLSPGKTEAFF. The CDR3 region has the DNA TGTGCCAGCTCACTTTCCCCAGGGAAGACTGAAGCTTTCTTT.

This chain uses TRBV6-1 with TRBJ1-4; TRBD1 is a possible D gene (6 bases). With 0 bases removed from V and 8 bases from J, the gap between germline ends came to 10 bases. Germline-derived CDR1 and CDR2 are MNHNS and SASEGT. CDR3 size: 14 residues. CDR3 in DNA: TGTGCCAGCAGTGAAGCGCAGGGGAAGGAAAAACTGTTTTTT. Encoded protein: CASSEAQGKEKLFF.

In DNA, the CDR3 is TGTGCCAGCAGCTGGACAGGGGGATCCTACGAGCAGTACTTC. It specifies CASSWTGGSYEQYF. This chain links TRBV4-2 with TRBJ2-7, with 10 bases matching TRBD1. The CDR3 contains 14 residues. V lost 5 bases, J lost 1 base, and 2 bases stayed unmatched. Germline V gene lookup returns CDR1 LGHNA and CDR2 YNFKEQ.

The J gene is TRBJ2-3, the V gene TRBV6-1; TRBD1 matches at 9 bases. Germline CDR1 reads MNHNS; CDR2 reads SASEGT. V lost 7 bases, J lost 8 bases, and 13 bases stayed unmatched. The CDR3 length is 15 residues. The chain's CDR3 is CASISEDRGPGTQYF. The CDR3 DNA reads as TGTGCCAGCATCTCTGAGGACAGGGGACCGGGTACGCAGTATTTT.

J is TRBJ2-2 and V is TRBV5-1, with TRBD2 matching 8 bases. CDR1 and CDR2 from the germline V gene are SGHRS and YFSETQ. The junction had 2 bases not matched to a gene; V was cut back by 0 bases and J by 7 bases. The CDR3 is made up of 14 amino acids. In DNA, the CDR3 is TGCGCCAGCAGCTTGGCCGCGGGAGGCGGGGAGCTGTTTTTT. This encodes CASSLAAGGGELFF.

This chain joins TRBV6-6 and TRBJ2-7; 7 bases fit TRBD1. The CDR3 is 13 amino acids. Trimming removed 6 bases from V and 7 bases from J; junction bases left unmatched: 9. Germline assignment: CDR1 MNHNY and CDR2 SVGAGI (reference sequence). The CDR3 nucleotides are TGTGCCAGCAGCCCACGACAGGGTAGGGAGCAGTACTTC. Protein: CASSPRQGREQYF.

The chain uses TRBV29-1 and TRBJ2-7; D gene uncertain. CDR3 length equals 11 residues. Trimming shortened V by 7 bases and J by 3 bases, and 10 bases separated the two germline ends. In germline, CDR1 is SQVTM, CDR2 ANQGSEA. CDR3 loop: CSAGTVYEQYF. CDR3 coding DNA: TGCAGCGCCGGAACAGTCTACGAGCAGTACTTC.

The J gene is TRBJ2-1, the V gene TRBV10-3, with D unresolved. This CDR3 is 14 amino acids long. With 5 bases removed from V and 5 bases from J, the gap between germline ends came to 13 bases. In germline, CDR1 is ENHRY, CDR2 SYGVKD. This chain's CDR3 is CAISQETKNNEQFF. CDR3 nucleotides: TGTGCCATCAGTCAAGAGACAAAGAACAATGAGCAGTTCTTC.

This clone turned up a few times. This CDR3 reads CASSLGRFGLGTNEKLFF. The DNA for the CDR3 is TGCGCCAGCAGCTTAGGGAGATTCGGGTTGGGAACTAATGAAAAACTGTTTTTT. The chain carries TRBV5-1 and TRBJ1-4; unclear D gene. V lost 2 bases and J 1 base, leaving 18 bases between the germline ends. CDR1 is SGHRS, CDR2 YFSETQ, per germline. The CDR3 totals 18 residues.